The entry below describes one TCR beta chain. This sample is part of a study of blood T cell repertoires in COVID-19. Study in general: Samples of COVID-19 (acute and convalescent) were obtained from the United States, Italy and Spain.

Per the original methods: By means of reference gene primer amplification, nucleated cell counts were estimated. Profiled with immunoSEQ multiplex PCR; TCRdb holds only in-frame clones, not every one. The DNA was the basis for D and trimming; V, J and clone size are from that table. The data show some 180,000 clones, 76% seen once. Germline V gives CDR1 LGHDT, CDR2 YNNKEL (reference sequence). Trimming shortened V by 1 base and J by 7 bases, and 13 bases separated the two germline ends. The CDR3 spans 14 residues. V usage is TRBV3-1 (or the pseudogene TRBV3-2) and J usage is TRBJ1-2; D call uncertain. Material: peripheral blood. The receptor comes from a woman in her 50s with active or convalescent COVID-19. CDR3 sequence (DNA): TGTGCCAGCAGCCAAGGGTTTAATCCCGGTGGCTACACCTTC. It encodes CASSQGFNPGGYTF.